This T cell receptor (beta chain) is drawn from a study of chemoradiotherapy in HPV16-positive cancers. Overall study: Functional T-cell assays on a couple of HPV16-positive patients' cells defined candidate HPV-specific clones and common TCR motifs. General study findings and limits: Non-HPV-specific T cells did not expand in tumors during treatment, whereas candidate HPV-specific clones and E7-related motifs did.

The trim removed 6 bases at V and 12 bases at J, leaving 8 bases unmatched. This CDR3 contains 11 residues. The germline CDR1 and CDR2 sequences are DFQATT and SNEGSKA (reference sequence). Repeated repertoire sampling spanned the course of chemoradiotherapy. Regarding this clone: Its antigen is not known.

Profiling relied on immunoSEQ multiplex PCR, and the TCRdb table lists in-frame clones only, not all of them. Of about 11,000 clones in the sample, roughly 71% were seen once. The rearrangement joins TRBV20-1 to TRBJ2-1; 7 nucleotides align to TRBD1. This sequence originates from a human donor with HPV-associated anogenital cancer. This specimen was collected from a patient who underwent chemoradiotherapy. The CDR3 loop is CSAETGKRQFF. The CDR3 nucleotides read TGCAGTGCGGAGACAGGGAAGCGGCAGTTCTTC.